Below are 17 T cell receptor beta chains sequenced from a single sample in a study of blood T cell repertoires in COVID-19. Here immunoSEQ multiplex PCR was the method, and the copy in TCRdb shows in-frame clones only, minus some. The top ten hold 7.5% to 8% of the sample, which has some 240,000 clones, approximately 80% seen once. Sample: peripheral blood. These TCRs come from a woman over 75 with COVID-19, enrolled during active disease.

The chain carries TRBV2 and TRBJ2-7, with D possibly TRBD1 on 5 matching bases. Germline V gene sequence: CDR1 SNHLY, CDR2 FYNNEI. Trimming stripped 7 bases from V and 5 bases from J, with 12 bases between. The CDR3 is 12 amino acids. The CDR3 coding sequence is TGTGCCAGCAAAAGACAGTCCAACGAGCAGTACTTC. Translation gives CASKRQSNEQYF.

Notes on this clone: The junction does not match germline at one end; this may be a read error. The chain combines TRBV7-3 with TRBJ2-1; 7 nucleotides line up with TRBD2. CDR1 SGHTA and CDR2 FQGTGA come from the germline V gene. The length of the CDR3 is 13 residues. CDR3 region: CASSYRDYDEQFF. The CDR3 DNA sequence: TGTGCCAGCAGCTACCGGGACTACGATGAGCAGTTCTTC.

V and J are TRBV2 and TRBJ2-7, with 7 bases that match TRBD1. This CDR3 is 14 amino acids long. Germline loops: CDR1 SNHLY, CDR2 FYNNEI. The V and J ends lost 5 bases and 5 bases, in that order; junction bases with no gene match: 9. CDR3: CASSPTGFANEQYF. Here the CDR3 DNA reads TGTGCCAGCAGTCCGACAGGGTTTGCGAACGAGCAGTACTTC.

V is TRBV5-1 and J is TRBJ2-3; a weak D match, TRBD1 (6 bases). The ends were cut back, 3 bases at V and 3 bases at J, with 11 bases in the middle. The length of the CDR3 is 14 residues. Per the germline V gene, CDR1 is SGHRS and CDR2 is YFSETQ. CDR3 amino acids: CASSYSRGTDTQYF. The DNA of the CDR3 is TGCGCCAGCAGCTATTCCAGGGGAACAGATACGCAGTATTTT. The entire variable domain, with the rest obtained from reference TRBV5-1 and TRBJ2-3, is as follows: KAGVTQTPRYLIKTRGQQVTLSCSPISGHRSVSWYQQTPGQGLQFLFEYFSETQRNKGNFPGRFSGRQFSNSRSEMNVSTLELGDSALYLCASSYSRGTDTQYFGPGTRLTVL.

The chain combines TRBV11-3 with TRBJ2-4; D might be TRBD2 (8 bases). Germline CDR1 SGHNT, CDR2 YENEEA. The V and J ends lost 5 bases and 8 bases respectively, with 25 bases between them. The CDR3 runs to 17 residues. CDR3 in DNA: TGTGCCAGCAGCGAGGGGGCTGGACTAGCCTCCCGAGACATTCAGTACTTC. Translated: CASSEGAGLASRDIQYF.

The chain joins TRBV7-2 to TRBJ2-7; D gene uncertain. Looked up from germline, CDR1 is SGHTA and CDR2 is FQGNSA. The CDR3 runs 11 residues. Trimming took 5 bases from V and 1 from J, leaving 3 bases between them. The CDR3 nucleotides read TGTGCCAGCAGCCCGTCCTACGAGCAGTACTTC. Its translation: CASSPSYEQYF.

This chain links TRBV19 with TRBJ1-5; 7 nucleotides align to TRBD1. The CDR3 extends over 17 amino acids. Germline lookup yields CDR1 LNHDA and CDR2 SQIVND (reference sequence). Losses at the gene ends were 8 bases for V and 0 bases for J; bases not matched to a gene: 13. CDR3 sequence (DNA): TGTGCCAGTGTGGGGGGTACCGGGACAGTTAGCAATCAGCCCCAGCATTTT. Its protein product is CASVGGTGTVSNQPQHF. Combining the CDR3 with reference TRBV19 and TRBJ1-5 gives the whole variable domain DGGITQSPKYLFRKEGQNVTLSCEQNLNHDAMYWYRQDPGQGLRLIYYSQIVNDFQKGDIAEGYSVSREKKESFPLTVTSAQKNPTAFYLCASVGGTGTVSNQPQHFGDGTRLSIL.

The V gene is TRBV6-5, the J gene TRBJ1-5; TRBD1 might be the D (6 bases). Germline values: CDR1 MNHEY, CDR2 SVGAGI. V gave up 9 bases and J gave up 6 bases, with 9 bases separating them. The CDR3 covers 11 residues. The CDR3 protein is CASSGVQPQHF. CDR3 nucleotide sequence: TGTGCCAGTTCAGGGGTTCAGCCCCAGCATTTT.

A few counts support this clone. The rearrangement uses TRBV11-2 and TRBJ2-5; 8 bases are a match to TRBD2. The V gene's germline CDR1 is SGHAT and CDR2 FQNNGV. Trimming at V came to 1 base and at J to 2 bases, leaving 9 bases not matched to a gene. The CDR3 covers 17 residues. The CDR3 nucleotides read TGTGCCAGCAGCTTAGGCCCCCCTAGCGGGTATCAAGAGACCCAGTACTTC. Its protein product is CASSLGPPSGYQETQYF.

The chain employs TRBV15 and TRBJ1-2, with 7 bases identical to TRBD1. The CDR3 has 14 amino acids. J lost 4 bases, V lost 4 bases, and 6 bases had no gene match. Germline lookup yields CDR1 LNHNV and CDR2 YYDKDF (reference sequence). The CDR3 protein is CATSTRQGLYGYTF. The CDR3 region has the DNA TGTGCCACCAGCACCCGACAGGGCCTCTATGGCTACACCTTC.

The rearrangement joins TRBV30 to TRBJ2-4; 8 bases line up with TRBD2. CDR3 length: 15 amino acids. CDR1 is GTSNPN and CDR2 is SVGIG in the germline V gene (reference sequence). J was trimmed by 3 bases and V by 3 bases; bases with no gene match: 7. The CDR3 spells CAWRSGRVGKNIQYF. The CDR3 nucleotides read TGTGCCTGGAGGAGCGGGAGAGTTGGCAAAAACATTCAGTACTTC. The full variable domain, in which reference TRBV30 and TRBJ2-4 provide the parts outside the CDR3, is SQTIHQWPATLVQPVGSPLSLECTVEGTSNPNLYWYRQAAGRGLQLLFYSVGIGQISSEVPQNLSASRPQDRQFILSSKKLLLSDSGFYLCAWRSGRVGKNIQYFGAGTRLSVL.

There are a few counts of this clone. The chain carries TRBV3-1 (or the pseudogene TRBV3-2) and TRBJ1-4; D possibly corresponds to TRBD1 (5 bases). The V end lost 4 bases, the J end lost 1 base, and 13 bases lay between the germline ends. Germline-derived CDR1 and CDR2 are LGHDT and YNNKEL (reference sequence). This CDR3 has 16 amino acids. The CDR3 region is CASSRGEAITNEKLFF. CDR3 nucleotide sequence: TGTGCCAGCAGCCGGGGGGAGGCTATAACTAATGAAAAACTGTTTTTT.

This clone came up a few times. The chain links TRBV6-2 or TRBV6-3 to TRBJ2-2; TRBD2 might be the D (6 bases). V lost 2 bases to trimming and J lost 5 bases, with 9 bases between them. Germline V lookup: CDR1 MNHEY, CDR2 SVGEGT. This CDR3 region has 14 residues. The CDR3 bases are TGTGCCAGCAGTTACAATGGAGGGACCGGGGAGCTGTTTTTT. This gives the protein CASSYNGGTGELFF.

This CDR3 is CATTRTGHEQYF. In nucleotides, the CDR3 is TGTGCCACCACTAGGACAGGGCACGAGCAGTACTTC. This sequence joins TRBV15 and TRBJ2-7; 8 positions match TRBD1. The CDR3 consists of 12 residues. The V and J ends lost 7 bases and 5 bases, in that order; junction bases with no gene match: 4. Germline CDR1 LNHNV, CDR2 YYDKDF (reference sequence).

The chain carries TRBV7-2 and TRBJ2-7; 9 bases line up with TRBD1. The CDR3 loop spans 15 amino acids. V trimming: 5 bases; J trimming: 9 bases; junction bases outside the gene matches: 14. From germline, CDR1 is SGHTA and CDR2 FQGNSA. The CDR3 sequence is CASSPRNPDRGGQYF. In DNA, the CDR3 is TGTGCCAGCAGCCCAAGGAACCCTGACAGGGGGGGGCAGTACTTC.

CDR3 DNA: TGTGCCAGCAGCTTGCTAGCGGGCACAGATACGCAGTATTTT. Its protein product is CASSLLAGTDTQYF. The chain recombines TRBV7-8 with TRBJ2-3; the match to TRBD2 covers 7 bases. The ends lost 3 bases at V and 1 base at J; junction bases unmatched: 1. In germline, CDR1 is SGHVS, CDR2 FQNEAQ. The CDR3 sequence is 14 residues long.

The chain is built from TRBV11-2 and TRBJ1-1, with D perhaps TRBD1 (5 bases). V was clipped by 4 bases and J by 8 bases, with 14 bases between them. CDR1 and CDR2 (germline): SGHAT, FQNNGV. The CDR3 sequence is 13 residues long. The CDR3 spells CASSSSFNREAFF. CDR3 coding DNA: TGTGCCAGCAGCTCCTCCTTCAACAGGGAAGCTTTCTTT.